The 21 T cell receptor beta chains given below trace back to one sample, sequenced in a study of blood T cell repertoires in COVID-19. The method was immunoSEQ multiplex PCR; TCRdb's version includes in-frame clones alone and lacks a portion of them. The sample yields about 170,000 clones, 83% seen once. Sequenced: PBMCs or T cells enriched from blood (not recorded which). The receptors originated from a woman aged 50 to 65 who had recovered from COVID-19.

V and J are TRBV5-8 and TRBJ1-6, with D uncertain. Per the germline V gene, CDR1 is SGHTS and CDR2 is YDEGEE. Trimming shortened V by 4 bases and J by 1 base, and 6 bases separated the two germline ends. The CDR3 sequence is 14 residues long. CDR3 nucleotides: TGTGCCAGCAGCCTCGGGTCCTATAATTCACCCCTCCACTTT. This gives the protein CASSLGSYNSPLHF. Supplemented by reference TRBV5-8 and TRBJ1-6, the full variable domain reads EAGVTQSPTHLIKTRGQQATLRCSPISGHTSVYWYQQALGLGLQFLLWYDEGEERNRGNFPPRFSGRQFPNYSSELNVNALELEDSALYLCASSLGSYNSPLHFGNGTRLTVT.

V is TRBV19 and J is TRBJ1-5; 7 bases agree with TRBD1. V shed 6 bases, J shed 1 base, and the junction held 6 bases outside the gene matches. The CDR3 runs 15 residues. The germline V gene has CDR1 LNHDA and CDR2 SQIVND (reference sequence). CDR3 bases: TGTGCCAGTAGCGACAGGGTTTCGAGCAATCAGCCCCAGCATTTT. It codes for CASSDRVSSNQPQHF.

V gene TRBV28 combines with J gene TRBJ2-7; 8 positions agree with TRBD1. The V gene end was trimmed by 6 bases and the J gene end by 0 bases; junction bases not matched to a gene: 7. This CDR3 contains 15 residues. CDR1 is MDHEN, CDR2 SYDVKM, per germline. The CDR3 protein is CASSRTGTSSYEQYV. The DNA of the CDR3 is TGTGCCAGCAGCCGGACAGGGACCAGCTCCTACGAGCAGTACGTC.

The chain employs TRBV6-6 and TRBJ1-2; 9 nucleotides match TRBD1. The CDR3 consists of 15 residues. Per the germline V gene, CDR1 is MNHNY and CDR2 is SVGAGI (reference sequence). Trimming cost V 0 bases and J 7 bases; bases outside gene matches: 6. In nucleotides, the CDR3 is TGTGCCAGCAGTTACTCAACTCGACAGGGGGTTGGCTACACCTTC. Translation: CASSYSTRQGVGYTF.

This sequence joins TRBV28 and TRBJ1-1; possibly TRBD1 for D (6 bases). The germline V and J ends were trimmed by 7 bases and 0 bases, with 15 bases remaining between them. This CDR3 is built from 15 residues. Germline V lookup: CDR1 MDHEN, CDR2 SYDVKM. Here the CDR3 reads CASIGQGIMNTEAFF. CDR3 in DNA: TGTGCCAGCATAGGGCAGGGGATTATGAACACTGAAGCTTTCTTT.

The chain links TRBV7-2 to TRBJ2-1; D gene ambiguous. The CDR3 is 13 residues long. Germline V gives CDR1 SGHTA, CDR2 FQGNSA. The ends were cut back, 6 bases at V and 7 bases at J, with 13 bases in the middle. The CDR3 nucleotides read TGTGCCAGCAGACCAGACTCGTGGAATGAGCAGTTCTTC. It encodes CASRPDSWNEQFF.

The chain joins TRBV5-4 to TRBJ2-2; the D gene is possibly TRBD1 (5 bases). Germline V gene sequence: CDR1 SGHNT, CDR2 YYREEE (reference sequence). This CDR3 spans 14 amino acids. The V gene lost 7 bases and the J gene lost 6 bases, with 16 bases spanning the gap. In nucleotides, the CDR3 is TGTGCCAGCGGTAGGGGCTCTGGGGCCGGGGAGCTGTTTTTT. Amino acids: CASGRGSGAGELFF.

This clone was detected only once. V gene TRBV11-2 combines with J gene TRBJ2-2; 12 nucleotides align to TRBD2. The CDR3 is made up of 16 amino acids. Trimming cost V 6 bases and J 6 bases; bases outside gene matches: 8. Germline V gene data show CDR1 as SGHAT and CDR2 as FQNNGV. CDR3 bases: TGTGCCAGCAGGAGACTAGCGGGAGCAGTGGCCGGGGAGCTGTTTTTT. This codes for CASRRLAGAVAGELFF. Full variable domain (missing parts from reference TRBV11-2 and TRBJ2-2): EAGVAQSPRYKIIEKRQSVAFWCNPISGHATLYWYQQILGQGPKLLIQFQNNGVVDDSQLPKDRFSAERLKGVDSTLKIQPAKLEDSAVYLCASRRLAGAVAGELFFGEGSRLTVL.

This clone was detected only a few times. The gene calls are TRBV19 and TRBJ1-1; no clear D. In germline, CDR1 is LNHDA, CDR2 SQIVND (reference sequence). This CDR3 has 13 residues. With 5 bases removed from V and 4 bases from J, the gap between germline ends came to 11 bases. Written as DNA, the CDR3 is TGTGCCAGTAGTGACAACTTGGGCACTGAAGCTTTCTTT. It yields the protein CASSDNLGTEAFF.

The V call is TRBV18, the J call TRBJ1-5; 7 bases map to TRBD1. Germline V gives CDR1 KGHSH, CDR2 LQKENI. The length of the CDR3 is 16 residues. J gave up 0 bases and V 5 bases, and 7 bases lay outside the gene matches. Written as DNA, the CDR3 is TGTGCCAGCTCAGTATGGGGACAGCATAGCAATCAGCCCCAGCATTTT. Its translation: CASSVWGQHSNQPQHF.

The genes are TRBV13 and TRBJ1-2; no clear D. With 1 base removed from V and 3 bases from J, the gap between germline ends came to 6 bases. This CDR3 is 13 amino acids long. Germline loops: CDR1 PRHDT, CDR2 FYEKMQ (reference sequence). DNA for the CDR3: TGTGCCAGCAGCTTAGCCCCGGACTATGGCTACACCTTC. The encoded protein is CASSLAPDYGYTF.

This rearrangement joins TRBV29-1 to TRBJ1-2; D possibly corresponds to TRBD1 (5 bases). V lost 1 base and J lost 2, with 8 bases in between. The germline CDR1 and CDR2 sequences are SQVTM and ANQGSEA. CDR3 length: 13 residues. Here the CDR3 reads CSVEGAGNYGYTF. In nucleotides, the CDR3 is TGCAGCGTTGAAGGAGCAGGGAACTATGGCTACACCTTC.

The count of this clone is one. The chain has TRBV7-9 and TRBJ2-2; D might be TRBD1 (6 bases). V was pared by 5 bases and J by 2 bases, with 12 bases between. Germline CDR1 is SEHNR and CDR2 is FQNEAQ (reference sequence). This CDR3 is built from 15 residues. In nucleotides, the CDR3 is TGTGCCAGCAGCCCCAGGGGCCCCAACACCGGGGAGCTGTTTTTT. This sequence encodes CASSPRGPNTGELFF.

This chain uses TRBV3-1 (or the pseudogene TRBV3-2) with TRBJ1-3; D unclear. V gave up 4 bases and J gave up 4 bases, with 11 bases separating them. CDR3 length: 14 residues. Looked up from germline, CDR1 is LGHDT and CDR2 is YNNKEL (reference sequence). CDR3 protein: CASSPLAGGNTIYF. The CDR3 bases are TGTGCCAGCAGCCCCCTAGCGGGGGGAAACACCATATATTTT.

In DNA form, the CDR3 reads TGCGCCAGCAGCCTGGAGGCGGGGAGGCAGTATTTT. It encodes CASSLEAGRQYF. The chain recombines TRBV5-1 with TRBJ2-3; TRBD2 might be the D (6 bases). The CDR3 runs to 12 residues. V lost 4 bases and J lost 11, with 14 bases in between. Germline CDR1 reads SGHRS; CDR2 reads YFSETQ.

The chain employs TRBV2 and TRBJ1-1, with 7 bases lining up with TRBD1. CDR3 size: 14 residues. The trim removed 7 bases at V and 6 bases at J, leaving 11 bases unmatched. Germline values: CDR1 SNHLY, CDR2 FYNNEI. Here the CDR3 DNA reads TGTGCCAGCACCGAAGAGACAGGGTGGTCTGAAGCTTTCTTT. Residues: CASTEETGWSEAFF.

This chain connects TRBV5-1 to TRBJ1-2; a weak D match, TRBD1 (5 bases). Between the trimmed V and J ends, which lost 4 bases and 5 bases, there was a span of 15 bases. CDR1 and CDR2 from the germline V gene are SGHRS and YFSETQ. This CDR3 is 14 amino acids long. CDR3: CASSPGGNQYGYTF. CDR3 sequence (DNA): TGCGCCAGCAGCCCCGGGGGGAACCAGTATGGCTACACCTTC. The full variable domain, with the rest looked up from reference TRBV5-1 and TRBJ1-2, is KAGVTQTPRYLIKTRGQQVTLSCSPISGHRSVSWYQQTPGQGLQFLFEYFSETQRNKGNFPGRFSGRQFSNSRSEMNVSTLELGDSALYLCASSPGGNQYGYTFGSGTRLTVV.

The rearrangement links TRBV9 to TRBJ2-5; tentatively, D is TRBD2 (6 bases). The V gene lost 0 bases and the J gene lost 7 bases, with 13 bases spanning the gap. The CDR3 contains 14 residues. CDR1 is SGDLS, CDR2 YYNGEE, per germline. CDR3 bases: TGTGCCAGCAGCGTAGCTCCTGGGGAGGTGACCCAGTACTTC. This translates into CASSVAPGEVTQYF.

The chain is built from TRBV7-2 and TRBJ2-1; 7 bases line up with TRBD2. The CDR3 spans 15 residues. Germline CDR1 is SGHTA and CDR2 is FQGNSA. J gave up 8 bases and V 5 bases, and 12 bases lay outside the gene matches. Written as DNA, the CDR3 is TGTGCCAGCAGCGCCCAGCCCGGGGGGTGGGATGAGCAGTTCTTC. Protein sequence: CASSAQPGGWDEQFF.

This chain connects TRBV5-6 to TRBJ1-4; 9 nucleotides match TRBD1. Trimming cost V 6 bases and J 7 bases; bases outside gene matches: 7. Germline CDR1 and CDR2: SGHDT and YYEEEE. The CDR3 extends over 14 amino acids. For the CDR3, the DNA is TGTGCCAGCAACGACAGGGGGAAAGGTGAAAAACTGTTTTTT. Protein product: CASNDRGKGEKLFF. The full variable domain, in which reference TRBV5-6 and TRBJ1-4 provide the parts outside the CDR3, is DAGVTQSPTHLIKTRGQQVTLRCSPKSGHDTVSWYQQALGQGPQFIFQYYEEEERQRGNFPDRFSGHQFPNYSSELNVNALLLGDSALYLCASNDRGKGEKLFFGSGTQLSVL.

This clone was counted only a few times. This chain links TRBV6-5 with TRBJ2-1, with D possibly being TRBD1 (5 bases). Per the germline V gene, CDR1 is MNHEY and CDR2 is SVGAGI. The CDR3 sequence is 12 residues long. Between the trimmed V and J ends, which lost 3 bases and 9 bases, there was a span of 9 bases. The CDR3 nucleotides read TGTGCCAGCAGTTATAAGGGGCGTGAGCAGTTCTTC. This translates into CASSYKGREQFF.